These T cell receptor beta chains were read from a single sample in a study of technical replicates of blood from a handful of donors. Clones were read by immunoSEQ multiplex PCR, and TCRdb kept only the in-frame ones, dropping some. The sample records fewer than 60,000 clones, around nine tenths being singletons. Material: PBMCs. These receptors originate from a human donor in good health. Some clones in this sample may be carry-over from other donors' samples. Both conserved end residues are part of each CDR3. D genes are given only for firm matches. Size tells how often a clone was seen (once, few, many) or the class of an expanded clone, and some rows leave it out.

d_gene: TRBD1; j_gene: TRBJ1-1; v_gene: TRBV10-3; abundance: -; CDR3aa: CAIGDRGNTEAFF; CDR3nt: TGTGCCATCGGTGACAGGGGGAACACTGAAGCTTTCTTT
d_gene: TRBD2; j_gene: TRBJ2-5; v_gene: TRBV4-3; abundance: -; CDR3aa: CASSPGGARFTGTQYF; CDR3nt: TGCGCCAGCAGCCCGGGGGGGGCAAGATTTACGGGGACCCAGTACTTC
d_gene: TRBD1; j_gene: TRBJ2-7; v_gene: TRBV6-6; abundance: -; CDR3aa: CASSPVRTGAPSEQYF; CDR3nt: TGTGCCAGCAGCCCAGTAAGGACAGGGGCTCCATCCGAGCAGTACTTC
d_gene: -; j_gene: TRBJ1-1; v_gene: TRBV18; abundance: -; CDR3aa: CASSPDRLNTEAFF; CDR3nt: TGTGCCAGCTCACCAGACAGGCTGAACACTGAAGCTTTCTTT
d_gene: TRBD1; j_gene: TRBJ2-5; v_gene: TRBV7-8; abundance: -; CDR3aa: CASSHIRGQGAEIYF; CDR3nt: TGTGCCAGCAGTCACATTAGGGGGCAGGGGGCGGAGATCTACTTC
d_gene: TRBD2; j_gene: TRBJ2-7; v_gene: TRBV9; abundance: -; CDR3aa: CASSVGVASGAYEQYF; CDR3nt: TGTGCCAGCAGCGTAGGAGTGGCTAGCGGGGCCTACGAGCAGTACTTC
d_gene: TRBD1; j_gene: TRBJ2-5; v_gene: TRBV2; abundance: -; CDR3aa: CASSDPEQTGGQETQYF; CDR3nt: TGTGCCAGCAGTGACCCCGAGCAGACAGGGGGACAAGAGACCCAGTACTTC
d_gene: -; j_gene: TRBJ2-5; v_gene: TRBV6-7; abundance: once; CDR3aa: CASSSPVLLVRETQYF; CDR3nt: TGTGCCAGCAGTTCCCCGGTGCTATTAGTACGAGAGACCCAGTACTTC
d_gene: TRBD2; j_gene: TRBJ2-5; v_gene: TRBV29-1; abundance: once; CDR3aa: CSVEGGTSGRLRETQYF; CDR3nt: TGCAGCGTTGAGGGGGGGACTAGCGGGAGGTTGCGGGAGACCCAGTACTTC
d_gene: -; j_gene: TRBJ1-1; v_gene: TRBV19; abundance: -; CDR3aa: CASSIGGRAFF; CDR3nt: TGTGCCAGTAGTATTGGGGGGAGGGCTTTCTTT
d_gene: TRBD1; j_gene: TRBJ2-7; v_gene: TRBV4-3; abundance: -; CDR3aa: CASSQQTGDLEQYF; CDR3nt: TGCGCCAGCAGCCAGCAAACAGGGGACCTCGAGCAGTACTTC
d_gene: TRBD1; j_gene: TRBJ1-2; v_gene: TRBV7-9; abundance: -; CDR3aa: CASSLATTGGYGYTF; CDR3nt: TGTGCCAGCAGCTTAGCGACGACAGGGGGCTATGGCTACACCTTC
d_gene: TRBD2; j_gene: TRBJ2-4; v_gene: TRBV27; abundance: -; CDR3aa: CASSSTTSGRRNIQYF; CDR3nt: TGTGCCAGCAGTTCAACGACTAGCGGGAGACGAAACATTCAGTACTTC
d_gene: -; j_gene: TRBJ2-5; v_gene: TRBV6-6; abundance: -; CDR3aa: CASSARGEGETQYF; CDR3nt: TGTGCCAGCAGCGCTAGGGGGGAGGGGGAGACCCAGTACTTC
d_gene: TRBD1; j_gene: TRBJ2-5; v_gene: TRBV6-5; abundance: -; CDR3aa: CASSNTGEQTQYF; CDR3nt: TGTGCCAGCAGTAACACAGGGGAACAGACCCAGTACTTC
d_gene: TRBD2; j_gene: TRBJ2-1; v_gene: TRBV2; abundance: -; CDR3aa: CASRGTSVYNEQFF; CDR3nt: TGTGCCAGCAGGGGGACTAGCGTATACAATGAGCAGTTCTTC
d_gene: -; j_gene: TRBJ1-1; v_gene: TRBV11-2; abundance: -; CDR3aa: CASSPKGGPGNTEAFF; CDR3nt: TGTGCCAGCAGCCCGAAGGGGGGGCCGGGGAACACTGAAGCTTTCTTT
d_gene: TRBD1; j_gene: TRBJ1-1; v_gene: TRBV7-2; abundance: few; CDR3aa: CASRALGTGLGTEAFF; CDR3nt: TGTGCCAGCAGGGCTCTAGGGACAGGGCTTGGGACTGAAGCTTTCTTT
d_gene: TRBD1; j_gene: TRBJ1-2; v_gene: TRBV6-1; abundance: -; CDR3aa: CASSESRQGMRGYTF; CDR3nt: TGTGCCAGCAGTGAATCTCGACAGGGTATGCGGGGCTACACCTTC
d_gene: -; j_gene: TRBJ2-3; v_gene: TRBV21-1; abundance: -; CDR3aa: CARNGGTDTQYF; CDR3nt: TGTGCCAGGAACGGGGGAACAGATACGCAGTATTTT
d_gene: -; j_gene: TRBJ1-2; v_gene: TRBV18; abundance: -; CDR3aa: CASSPTGQGSGYTF; CDR3nt: TGTGCCAGCTCACCCACCGGGCAGGGGAGCGGCTACACCTTC
d_gene: -; j_gene: TRBJ1-2; v_gene: TRBV6-1; abundance: -; CDR3aa: CASRTGDPANYGYTF; CDR3nt: TGTGCCAGCAGAACAGGAGACCCAGCTAACTATGGCTACACCTTC
d_gene: TRBD1; j_gene: TRBJ1-1; v_gene: TRBV10-3; abundance: -; CDR3aa: CAIRGDRASEAFF; CDR3nt: TGTGCCATCAGGGGGGACAGGGCTTCTGAAGCTTTCTTT
d_gene: TRBD1; j_gene: TRBJ1-2; v_gene: TRBV7-8; abundance: -; CDR3aa: CASSPRDREHGGYTF; CDR3nt: TGTGCCAGCAGCCCCCGGGACAGGGAGCATGGTGGCTACACCTTC
d_gene: TRBD1; j_gene: TRBJ2-3; v_gene: TRBV4-2; abundance: -; CDR3aa: CASAGRDRGLGTQYF; CDR3nt: TGTGCCAGCGCCGGCCGGGACAGGGGATTGGGTACGCAGTATTTT
d_gene: -; j_gene: TRBJ1-6; v_gene: TRBV27; abundance: -; CDR3aa: CASSLSGVGNSPLHF; CDR3nt: TGTGCCAGCAGTTTATCAGGGGTTGGTAATTCACCCCTCCACTTT
d_gene: -; j_gene: TRBJ1-2; v_gene: TRBV4-3; abundance: -; CDR3aa: CASSPRRGGYYGYTF; CDR3nt: TGCGCCAGCAGCCCCCGGCGTGGGGGCTACTATGGCTACACCTTC
d_gene: -; j_gene: TRBJ1-4; v_gene: TRBV6-5; abundance: -; CDR3aa: CASSTRLGPEKLFF; CDR3nt: TGTGCCAGCAGCACAAGGTTGGGGCCAGAAAAACTGTTTTTT
d_gene: TRBD1; j_gene: TRBJ2-3; v_gene: TRBV7-8; abundance: many; CDR3aa: CASASGQGRVDTQYF; CDR3nt: TGTGCCAGTGCTTCGGGACAGGGGCGGGTGGATACGCAGTATTTT
d_gene: TRBD1; j_gene: TRBJ1-2; v_gene: TRBV7-3; abundance: once; CDR3aa: CASSLDRGSGYTF; CDR3nt: TGTGCCAGCAGCCTCGACAGGGGATCTGGCTACACCTTC
d_gene: -; j_gene: TRBJ2-7; v_gene: TRBV7-2; abundance: -; CDR3aa: CASSSFLSYEQYF; CDR3nt: TGTGCCAGCAGCTCTTTCCTATCCTACGAGCAGTACTTC
d_gene: TRBD1; j_gene: TRBJ1-2; v_gene: TRBV6-5; abundance: -; CDR3aa: CASRAQGNYYGYTF; CDR3nt: TGTGCCAGCAGGGCACAGGGGAACTACTATGGCTACACCTTC
d_gene: TRBD2; j_gene: TRBJ2-3; v_gene: TRBV11-1; abundance: -; CDR3aa: CASSLGGSSDTQYF; CDR3nt: TGTGCCAGCAGCTTAGGCGGGAGCTCAGATACGCAGTATTTT
d_gene: TRBD1; j_gene: TRBJ1-2; v_gene: TRBV28; abundance: -; CDR3aa: CASSPAGTGIYGYTF; CDR3nt: TGTGCCAGCAGTCCAGCCGGGACAGGGATCTATGGCTACACCTTC
d_gene: TRBD2; j_gene: TRBJ2-3; v_gene: TRBV4-1; abundance: -; CDR3aa: CASSQVGLAGNTDTQYF; CDR3nt: TGCGCCAGCAGCCAAGTGGGACTAGCGGGGAATACAGATACGCAGTATTTT
d_gene: TRBD1; j_gene: TRBJ1-6; v_gene: TRBV5-3; abundance: few; CDR3aa: CARSSGQGYNSPLHF; CDR3nt: TGTGCCAGAAGCTCGGGACAGGGTTATAATTCACCCCTCCACTTT
d_gene: TRBD1; j_gene: TRBJ1-2; v_gene: TRBV7-3; abundance: -; CDR3aa: CASSSRPGQSFYGYTF; CDR3nt: TGTGCCAGCAGTTCAAGACCGGGACAGTCCTTCTATGGCTACACCTTC